The 15 T cell receptor beta chains given below trace back to one sample, sequenced in a study of blood T cells in healthy people across ages. The use of a sample-barcoded 5' primer and a J-beta primer mix characterized a second PCR of about 6 to 11 cycles. TCRdb used MiXCR to reprocess the 5' RACE reads, holding one entry per CDR3 protein. Among hundreds of thousands of distinct CDR3 sequences listed, approximately 59% were seen once. Material: blood. The receptors originated from a man aged 25 to 45 in good health.

The V gene is TRBV4-1, the J gene TRBJ2-1; D possibly corresponds to TRBD1 (6 bases). The CDR3 has 17 residues. Trimming left V 6 bases short and J 2 bases short, with 20 bases between. In germline, CDR1 is MGHRA, CDR2 YSYEKL. The CDR3 DNA reads as TGCGCCAGCAGTGGTAAGCGAGGCAGGGGCCCCTACAATGAGCAGTTCTTC. It codes for CASSGKRGRGPYNEQFF.

The V and J genes are TRBV7-8 and TRBJ1-5; D unresolved. CDR3 size: 14 residues. Germline values: CDR1 SGHVS, CDR2 FQNEAQ. The V and J ends lost 6 bases and 6 bases respectively, with 15 bases between them. The CDR3 DNA sequence: TGTGCCAGCAGTTTATTAGGGCTGCGTCAGCCCCAGCATTTT. It is translated as CASSLLGLRQPQHF.

CDR3 amino acids: CASSHHLVATNEKLFF. In DNA form, the CDR3 reads TGTGCCAGCAGCCACCACTTAGTTGCAACTAATGAAAAACTGTTTTTT. This rearrangement joins TRBV5-5 to TRBJ1-4; D is undetermined. V gave up 4 bases and J gave up 0 bases, with 13 bases separating them. The CDR3 runs 16 residues. The germline V gene has CDR1 SGHKS and CDR2 YYEKEE (reference sequence).

The gene calls are TRBV14 and TRBJ2-7; the D gene could be TRBD1 or TRBD2 (6 bases each). The germline CDR1 and CDR2 sequences are SGHDN and FVKESK. CDR3 size: 16 residues. V gave up 4 bases and J gave up 4 bases, with 20 bases separating them. The CDR3 region is CASSPYPGRRGYEQYF. The CDR3 nucleotides read TGTGCCAGCAGCCCCTATCCAGGCCGGAGGGGGTACGAGCAGTACTTC.

J is TRBJ2-2 and V is TRBV6-2 or TRBV6-3; D unresolved. The ends were cut back, 5 bases at V and 2 bases at J, with 6 bases in the middle. The germline CDR1 and CDR2 sequences are MNHEY and SVGEGT. There are 13 residues in the CDR3. The CDR3 nucleotides read TGTGCCAGCAGTGACTTCAACACCGGGGAGCTGTTTTTT. It codes for CASSDFNTGELFF.

This clonotype showed up just a few times. The chain carries TRBV10-3 and TRBJ2-7, with 7 bases matching TRBD1. This CDR3 has 15 amino acids. The germline gives CDR1 ENHRY, CDR2 SYGVKD. V lost 7 bases and J lost 0; bases outside the gene matches: 9. CDR3 loop: CAIKGTEKSSYEQYF. The CDR3 DNA reads TGTGCCATCAAGGGGACAGAAAAAAGCTCCTACGAGCAGTACTTC.

V is TRBV29-1 and J is TRBJ2-1, with a possible D match to TRBD1 (5 bases). CDR1 is SQVTM, CDR2 ANQGSEA, per germline. The CDR3 runs 12 residues. V dropped 1 base and J dropped 15 bases, with 16 bases sitting between them. The CDR3 sequence is CSVEVVRALRFF. The CDR3, as DNA: TGCAGCGTTGAAGTAGTCAGGGCCTTAAGGTTCTTC.

This clonotype showed up just a few times. This chain uses TRBV18 with TRBJ1-6, with D unresolved. V was trimmed by 1 base and J by 7 bases, leaving 11 bases between them. There are 15 residues in the CDR3. Germline V gives CDR1 KGHSH, CDR2 LQKENI. In DNA, the CDR3 is TGTGCCAGCTCACCACAGACTCCTGCCAATTCACCCCTCCACTTT. Amino acids: CASSPQTPANSPLHF.

Concerning this clonotype itself: One base away lies a much larger clone, so this may be a sequencing read error. The J gene is TRBJ2-4, the V gene TRBV10-3; TRBD1 aligns across 8 bases. This CDR3 comprises 13 residues. The V and J ends lost 4 bases and 13 bases, in that order; junction bases with no gene match: 9. Germline V gene lookup returns CDR1 ENHRY and CDR2 SYGVKD. CDR3 residues: CAISGQGAYGQYF. CDR3 nucleotides: TGTGCCATCAGTGGGCAGGGGGCCTACGGGCAGTACTTC.

This chain uses TRBV7-2 with TRBJ1-4, with a weak D call TRBD1 (5 bases). V was trimmed by 1 base and J by 8 bases, leaving 11 bases between them. This CDR3 contains 14 residues. CDR1 is SGHTA and CDR2 is FQGNSA in the germline V gene. This CDR3 reads CASSLDGAEEKLFF. The CDR3, as DNA: TGTGCCAGCAGCTTAGACGGGGCAGAGGAAAAACTGTTTTTT. Full variable domain (rest looked up from reference TRBV7-2 and TRBJ1-4): GAGVSQSPSNKVTEKGKDVELRCDPISGHTALYWYRQSLGQGLEFLIYFQGNSAPDKSGLPSDRFSAERTGGSVSTLTIQRTQQEDSAVYLCASSLDGAEEKLFFGSGTQLSVL.

This clonotype has just one count. The V gene is TRBV7-3, the J gene TRBJ1-2; D possibly corresponds to TRBD1 (6 bases). Trimming pared 1 base from V and 7 bases from J, leaving 16 bases between. CDR1 and CDR2 (germline): SGHTA, FQGTGA. There are 15 residues in the CDR3. The CDR3 nucleotides read TGTGCCAGCAGCTTAAACCCTACAGGGAGGGGTGGCTACACCTTC. Protein: CASSLNPTGRGGYTF. Full variable domain (remainder filled in from reference TRBV7-3 and TRBJ1-2): GAGVSQTPSNKVTEKGKYVELRCDPISGHTALYWYRQSLGQGPEFLIYFQGTGAADDSGLPNDRFFAVRPEGSVSTLKIQRTERGDSAVYLCASSLNPTGRGGYTFGSGTRLTVV.

The V gene is TRBV7-9, the J gene TRBJ2-5; TRBD1 aligns across 8 bases. V shed 4 bases and J 13 bases; nucleotides not matched to a gene: 14. The CDR3 has 14 residues. The germline V gene encodes CDR1 SEHNR and CDR2 FQNEAQ (reference sequence). As DNA, the CDR3 is TGTGCCAGCAGCTCGAGGACAGGGCCCTCCGAGCCGTACTTC. Translation: CASSSRTGPSEPYF.

A few counts support this clonotype. This chain connects TRBV21-1 to TRBJ2-5; TRBD1 reflects the table's D call only, with no check against the DNA. TRBV21-1 is an annotated pseudogene. The length of the CDR3 is 15 residues. CDR3 in amino acids: CPGTGVGGKGETQYF. The DNA for the CDR3 is TGTCCAGGAACTGGAGTGGGGGGAAAGGGAGAGACCCAGTACTTC.

This clonotype has more than one count but fewer than ten. The genes are TRBV9 and TRBJ2-1, with 12 bases identical to TRBD2. V lost 3 bases, J lost 0 bases, and 10 bases stayed unmatched. The CDR3 runs to 19 residues. Germline loops: CDR1 SGDLS, CDR2 YYNGEE. CDR3 region: CASSGGGKLAGGSYNEQFF. CDR3 nucleotide sequence: TGTGCCAGCAGCGGAGGGGGGAAACTAGCGGGGGGCTCCTACAATGAGCAGTTCTTC.

In the case of this clonotype: An end of the junction differs from the germline gene, which may be a read error. The chain is built from TRBV11-1 and TRBJ2-2; 8 nucleotides line up with TRBD1. Germline values: CDR1 SGHAT, CDR2 FQDESV (reference sequence). The CDR3 is 14 amino acids. CDR3 in amino acids: CAGSRQGTTGELFF. In nucleotides, the CDR3 is TGTGCCGGCAGCCGACAGGGGACCACCGGGGAGCTGTTTTTT.